A selection of T cell receptor beta chains follows, all from one sample in a study of T cell changes during pregnancy in multiple sclerosis. Here immunoSEQ multiplex PCR was the method, and the copy in TCRdb shows in-frame clones only, minus some. The sample carries fewer than 80,000 clones, around 92% recorded once. The sample was peripheral blood, taken in the third trimester of pregnancy. The receptors stem from a female donor in good health, enrolled as a control in a pregnancy study. The CDR3 runs from the conserved cysteine through the conserved F or W. Fields, in order: CDR3 DNA, CDR3 protein, clone size, V gene, J gene, D gene. The D gene is left open where the match is weak. Some rows have no size entry. The others give once, few or many, or a class for an expanded clone.

CDR3 DNA: TGTGCCAGCAGCTTAAGCCAGGGGGTGGGCACCATATATTTT
CDR3 protein: CASSLSQGVGTIYF
clone size: .
V gene: TRBV7-8
J gene: TRBJ1-3
D gene: TRBD1

CDR3 DNA: TGTGCCAGCAAGCCCAATTCAGGGGAGTATAATTCACCCCTCCACTTT
CDR3 protein: CASKPNSGEYNSPLHF
clone size: .
V gene: TRBV2
J gene: TRBJ1-6
D gene: .

CDR3 DNA: TGCGCCAGCAGCCAAGAGGGAAGAAGACTAGCTACAAATGAGCAGTTCTTC
CDR3 protein: CASSQEGRRLATNEQFF
clone size: .
V gene: TRBV4-3
J gene: TRBJ2-1
D gene: TRBD2

CDR3 DNA: TGTGCCAGCTCACCCGACAGGGTGGACCCGTACTTC
CDR3 protein: CASSPDRVDPYF
clone size: .
V gene: TRBV18
J gene: TRBJ2-4
D gene: TRBD1

CDR3 DNA: TGTGCCTGGAGTGCCTCTAGGAGCTCCTATAATTCACCCCTCCACTTT
CDR3 protein: CAWSASRSSYNSPLHF
clone size: .
V gene: TRBV30
J gene: TRBJ1-6
D gene: .

CDR3 DNA: TGTGCCAGCAGCGATAGCGGGGTTAGCTCCTACGAGCAGTACTTC
CDR3 protein: CASSDSGVSSYEQYF
clone size: .
V gene: TRBV9
J gene: TRBJ2-7
D gene: TRBD2

CDR3 DNA: TGTGCCAGCAGGATGGGGACGATTTCGGGACTATTGTTCTTC
CDR3 protein: CASRMGTISGLLFF
clone size: .
V gene: TRBV6-5
J gene: TRBJ2-1
D gene: TRBD2

CDR3 DNA: TGTGCCAGCACCGAAGGGGGACAGCCTAATGAAAAACTGTTTTTT
CDR3 protein: CASTEGGQPNEKLFF
clone size: .
V gene: TRBV2
J gene: TRBJ1-4
D gene: TRBD1

CDR3 DNA: TGTGCCAGCAGTCTAGGGGGCTGGAACACCGGGGAGCTGTTTTTT
CDR3 protein: CASSLGGWNTGELFF
clone size: .
V gene: TRBV25-1
J gene: TRBJ2-2
D gene: TRBD1

CDR3 DNA: TGTGCCAGCAGCTTTTGGACAGGGGGCGGGACTGAAGCTTTCTTT
CDR3 protein: CASSFWTGGGTEAFF
clone size: .
V gene: TRBV5-4
J gene: TRBJ1-1
D gene: TRBD1

CDR3 DNA: TGTGCCAGCACTCCGACTGAATTCTCTGGAAACACCATATATTTT
CDR3 protein: CASTPTEFSGNTIYF
clone size: once
V gene: TRBV2
J gene: TRBJ1-3
D gene: .

CDR3 DNA: TGTGCCAGCAGCCGTAAGGAGGGGCACTATGGCTACACCTTC
CDR3 protein: CASSRKEGHYGYTF
clone size: few
V gene: TRBV5-4
J gene: TRBJ1-2
D gene: .

CDR3 DNA: TGTGCCAGCAGTTTATCGCAGGGCCCTAACTATGGCTACACCTTC
CDR3 protein: CASSLSQGPNYGYTF
clone size: .
V gene: TRBV27
J gene: TRBJ1-2
D gene: .

CDR3 DNA: TGTGCCATCAGACTTACGGAGGCGGATGAAGCTTTCTTT
CDR3 protein: CAIRLTEADEAFF
clone size: .
V gene: TRBV10-3
J gene: TRBJ1-1
D gene: .

CDR3 DNA: TGTGCCAGCAGCTTAGGCGGGGACAGGGCGACCTACGAGCAGTACTTC
CDR3 protein: CASSLGGDRATYEQYF
clone size: .
V gene: TRBV7-8
J gene: TRBJ2-7
D gene: TRBD1

CDR3 DNA: TGCGCCAGCAGCTCGCAAGGGGCTTCTAACTATGGCTACACCTTC
CDR3 protein: CASSSQGASNYGYTF
clone size: once
V gene: TRBV5-1
J gene: TRBJ1-2
D gene: .

CDR3 DNA: TGTGCCTGGCAGACAGGGGGCGAGCAGTACTTC
CDR3 protein: CAWQTGGEQYF
clone size: once
V gene: TRBV30
J gene: TRBJ2-7
D gene: TRBD1

CDR3 DNA: TGTGCCAGCAGTCATTTCCGGACAGTGAGAGCAACTAATGAAAAACTGTTTTTT
CDR3 protein: CASSHFRTVRATNEKLFF
clone size: .
V gene: TRBV11-3
J gene: TRBJ1-4
D gene: .

CDR3 DNA: TGTGCCAGCAGTTTTGAGGGCCCCCCCTACGAGCAGTACTTC
CDR3 protein: CASSFEGPPYEQYF
clone size: .
V gene: TRBV6-6
J gene: TRBJ2-7
D gene: .

CDR3 DNA: TGTGCCAGCAGTTTGGGACTAGCGGGAGGAGAGAATGAGCAGTTCTTC
CDR3 protein: CASSLGLAGGENEQFF
clone size: .
V gene: TRBV7-9
J gene: TRBJ2-1
D gene: TRBD2

CDR3 DNA: TGTGCCAGCAGCCTAGGACATCCTAAAAATTCACCCCTCCACTTT
CDR3 protein: CASSLGHPKNSPLHF
clone size: .
V gene: TRBV2
J gene: TRBJ1-6
D gene: .

CDR3 DNA: TGTGCCAGCAGTTCTCAGGGAAATGGCTACACCTTC
CDR3 protein: CASSSQGNGYTF
clone size: .
V gene: TRBV28
J gene: TRBJ1-2
D gene: .

CDR3 DNA: TGCAGTGCTAGACTAGCTGAGCAGTTCTTC
CDR3 protein: CSARLAEQFF
clone size: .
V gene: TRBV20-1
J gene: TRBJ2-1
D gene: .

CDR3 DNA: TGCAGCTCAATGGACAGTTCTGGAAACACCATATATTTT
CDR3 protein: CSSMDSSGNTIYF
clone size: .
V gene: TRBV29-1
J gene: TRBJ1-3
D gene: .

CDR3 DNA: TGTGCCAGTAGTATTATGGAGGGAGCAAAGTACTTC
CDR3 protein: CASSIMEGAKYF
clone size: once
V gene: TRBV19
J gene: TRBJ2-7
D gene: .